These 32 T cell receptor beta chains originate from one sample sequenced in a study of T cells in Graves' hyperthyroidism and ophthalmopathy. Amplification of TCR beta CDR3 regions was performed using RNA transcripts as template. First-round RT-PCR of the TCR CDR3 relied on the HTBI primer set. TCRdb used MiXCR to reprocess the multiplex PCR reads, holding one entry per CDR3 protein. This sample has under 650,000 distinct CDR3 sequences; about 17% occur once, and the top ten carry 3.5% to 4%. Sequencing was carried out using blood. The receptors come from a woman aged 25 to 39 with Graves' hyperthyroidism.

This clonotype was observed a handful of times. The CDR3 DNA is TGTGCCAGCAGTAAATTAGCGGGAGCCACCGGGGAGCTGTTTTTT. Its protein is CASSKLAGATGELFF. V usage is TRBV4-2 and J usage is TRBJ2-2; 9 bases line up with TRBD2. CDR3 size: 15 residues. Per germline, CDR1 LGHNA and CDR2 YNFKEQ. V shed 6 bases and J 4 bases; nucleotides not matched to a gene: 6.

This clonotype has ten or more counts. The chain carries TRBV5-1 and TRBJ1-1; tentative D call: TRBD1 (5 bases). CDR1 SGHRS and CDR2 YFSETQ come from the germline V gene. Trimming stripped 4 bases from V and 1 base from J, with 11 bases between. The CDR3 sequence is 14 residues long. This CDR3 reads CASSLVTANTEAFF. The CDR3 DNA reads as TGCGCCAGCAGCCTGGTGACAGCGAACACTGAAGCTTTCTTT.

This clonotype was counted ten times or more. The rearrangement links TRBV12-3 or TRBV12-4 to TRBJ2-3; D gene unclear. The CDR3 sequence is 11 residues long. Trimming left V 6 bases short and J 6 bases short, with 7 bases between. The CDR3 protein is CASSPYDTQYF. The DNA for the CDR3 is TGTGCCAGCAGCCCCTACGATACGCAGTATTTT.

Only a few counts were recorded for this clonotype. This sequence joins TRBV28 and TRBJ2-2; D is ambiguous. The CDR3 has 14 amino acids. The V end lost 7 bases, the J end lost 4 bases, and 13 bases lay between the germline ends. Looked up from germline, CDR1 is MDHEN and CDR2 is SYDVKM. The CDR3: CASKGVGFTGELFF. CDR3 DNA: TGTGCCAGCAAAGGAGTGGGGTTCACCGGGGAGCTGTTTTTT.

This clonotype was counted at least ten times. This chain connects TRBV28 to TRBJ1-2, with D uncertain. The V gene's germline CDR1 is MDHEN and CDR2 SYDVKM. The CDR3 is made up of 9 amino acids. Trimming took 8 bases from V and 5 from J, leaving 3 bases between them. CDR3 DNA sequence: TGTGCCAGCGGATATGGCTACACCTTC. This codes for CASGYGYTF.

This clonotype was detected ten times or more. The CDR3 loop reads CSVAAEAYEQYF. In nucleotides, the CDR3 is TGCAGCGTTGCCGCAGAGGCCTACGAGCAGTACTTC. V is TRBV29-1 and J is TRBJ2-7; the D is unclear. The V end lost 4 bases, the J end lost 2 bases, and 9 bases lay between the germline ends. Germline V gene sequence: CDR1 SQVTM, CDR2 ANQGSEA. The CDR3 length is 12 residues.

This clonotype was picked up many times. This chain connects TRBV7-9 to TRBJ2-1; 14 nucleotides agree with TRBD2. From germline, CDR1 is SEHNR and CDR2 FQNEAQ (reference sequence). This CDR3 has 18 residues. V shed 5 bases, J shed 6 bases, and the junction held 12 bases outside the gene matches. This chain's CDR3 is CASSTARLAGGQSNEQFF. In DNA form, the CDR3 reads TGTGCCAGCAGCACGGCCCGACTAGCGGGAGGGCAGTCCAATGAGCAGTTCTTC.

This clonotype has more than one count but fewer than ten. V and J are TRBV12-3 or TRBV12-4 and TRBJ2-2; possibly TRBD1 for D (6 bases). The CDR3 sequence is 15 residues long. Trimming cost V 6 bases and J 4 bases, with 15 bases left between them. CDR3 in DNA: TGTGCCAGCAGCTACACGACAGGACTCACCGGGGAGCTGTTTTTT. Protein: CASSYTTGLTGELFF.

This clonotype has ten or more counts. The genes are TRBV2 and TRBJ1-2; D is uncertain. Trimming took off 2 bases at V and 0 bases at J, with 7 bases between the two ends. This CDR3 is 14 amino acids long. The germline V gene has CDR1 SNHLY and CDR2 FYNNEI. CDR3 in amino acids: CASSESTANYGYTF. For the CDR3, the DNA is TGTGCCAGCAGTGAAAGCACAGCTAACTATGGCTACACCTTC.

This clonotype was seen at least ten times. The chain recombines TRBV7-9 with TRBJ1-5, with D tentatively TRBD1 (5 bases). CDR3 length equals 12 residues. V was cut by 5 bases and J by 7 bases, with 9 bases left in between. Germline V lookup: CDR1 SEHNR, CDR2 FQNEAQ (reference sequence). The CDR3 bases are TGTGCCAGCAGCAGGGGAGGGCAGCCCCAGCATTTT. Its translation: CASSRGGQPQHF.

As to this clonotype: Possible read error: a much larger clone is one base away. This chain joins TRBV6-9 and TRBJ2-7; no clear D. The V gene's germline CDR1 is MNHGY and CDR2 SVAAGI. CDR3 length: 14 residues. V lost 3 bases and J lost 5, with 14 bases in between. This CDR3 is CASSYGPLAHEQYF. CDR3 nucleotide sequence: TGTGCCAGCAGTTACGGCCCCCTCGCCCACGAGCAGTACTTC.

This clonotype was observed a few times. CDR3 nucleotides: TGCGCCAGCAGCTTGGCCTCAGGGGGAGAGACCCAGTACTTC. It specifies CASSLASGGETQYF. This sequence joins TRBV5-1 and TRBJ2-5; 7 positions agree with TRBD1. The CDR3 is 14 amino acids. Germline V lookup: CDR1 SGHRS, CDR2 YFSETQ. The J segment lost 4 bases and the V segment lost 0 bases, leaving 3 bases of the junction unmatched.

The table lists this clonotype with many counts. V and J are TRBV20-1 and TRBJ2-1; D gene unclear. V dropped 3 bases and J dropped 6 bases, with 12 bases sitting between them. CDR1 and CDR2 (germline): DFQATT, SNEGSKA (reference sequence). The CDR3 length is 13 residues. The CDR3 nucleotides read TGCAGTGCTAGCCGGGCCCTAGTCAATGAGCAGTTCTTC. This codes for CSASRALVNEQFF.

The table lists this clonotype with a few counts. CDR3 nucleotides: TGTGCCAGCAATTTAGCGGGAAGGTACAATGAGCAGTTCTTC. Its protein product is CASNLAGRYNEQFF. The chain carries TRBV7-8 and TRBJ2-1; 8 bases are shared with TRBD2. V lost 7 bases to trimming and J lost 4 bases; unmatched junction nucleotides: 6. CDR1 and CDR2 (germline): SGHVS, FQNEAQ. The CDR3 sequence is 14 residues long.

V is TRBV30 and J is TRBJ2-3; D unclear. Germline-derived CDR1 and CDR2 are GTSNPN and SVGIG (reference sequence). This CDR3 is 13 amino acids long. Trimming shortened V by 1 base and J by 1 base, and 6 bases separated the two germline ends. The CDR3 coding sequence is TGTGCCTGGAGTGCTGGGGGCACAGATACGCAGTATTTT. It yields the protein CAWSAGGTDTQYF.

Comments on this clonotype: The germline gene is not matched at one end of the junction; a read error may be the cause. The gene calls are TRBV5-1 and TRBJ2-1, with TRBD2 as a possible D gene (6 bases). The germline V gene has CDR1 SGHRS and CDR2 YFSETQ. The CDR3 contains 13 residues. The CDR3 reads CACSWGDYNEQFF. The CDR3 bases are TGCGCCTGCAGCTGGGGGGACTACAATGAGCAGTTCTTC.

The sample holds many counts of this clonotype. V is TRBV20-1 and J is TRBJ1-5; 8 bases are shared with TRBD1. The V gene's germline CDR1 is DFQATT and CDR2 SNEGSKA (reference sequence). The CDR3 consists of 12 residues. The trim removed 5 bases at V and 6 bases at J, leaving 3 bases unmatched. DNA for the CDR3: TGCAGTGCTCTTGACAGGGGTCAGCCCCAGCATTTT. Its translation is CSALDRGQPQHF.

The chain carries TRBV20-1 and TRBJ2-7, with D perhaps matching TRBD2 (6 bases). The V and J ends lost 5 bases and 2 bases respectively, with 19 bases between them. The CDR3 runs 15 residues. In germline, CDR1 is DFQATT, CDR2 SNEGSKA (reference sequence). The CDR3 sequence is CSAAGWGDSPYEQYF. Written as DNA, the CDR3 is TGCAGTGCTGCAGGATGGGGGGACTCCCCCTACGAGCAGTACTTC.

This clonotype was counted between two and nine times. This chain links TRBV19 with TRBJ2-3, with 15 bases aligning to TRBD2. The V segment lost 5 bases and the J segment 2 bases; nucleotides outside the gene matches: 5. The germline CDR1 and CDR2 sequences are LNHDA and SQIVND (reference sequence). This CDR3 is built from 17 residues. The CDR3 DNA sequence: TGTGCCAGTAGTTTGGGACTAGCGGGAGGCCACACAGATACGCAGTATTTT. This encodes CASSLGLAGGHTDTQYF.

In regard to this clonotype: A read error may be the cause here, since a much bigger clone is one base away. This sequence joins TRBV28 and TRBJ2-1, with TRBD1 matching over 9 bases. After removal of 5 bases from V and 10 bases from J, the junction contained 9 bases not matched to a gene. Germline CDR1 and CDR2: MDHEN and SYDVKM. This CDR3 is built from 14 residues. CDR3 sequence reads: CASSPGQGPNEQFF. The CDR3 DNA reads as TGTGCCAGCAGTCCGGGACAGGGTCCTAACGAGCAGTTCTTC. The complete variable domain, with remaining parts taken from reference TRBV28 and TRBJ2-1, reads DVKVTQSSRYLVKRTGEKVFLECVQDMDHENMFWYRQDPGLGLRLIYFSYDVKMKEKGDIPEGYSVSREKKERFSLILESASTNQTSMYLCASSPGQGPNEQFFGPGTRLTVL.

The table lists this clonotype with many counts. The chain uses TRBV2 and TRBJ2-7, with unresolved D. The ends were cut back, 5 bases at V and 4 bases at J, with 6 bases in the middle. This CDR3 spans 11 amino acids. Looked up from germline, CDR1 is SNHLY and CDR2 is FYNNEI. DNA for the CDR3: TGTGCCAGCAGTCCAGAATACGAGCAGTACTTC. Its protein is CASSPEYEQYF.

This clonotype was observed many times. This sequence joins TRBV29-1 and TRBJ2-5; D unresolved. The V end lost 5 bases, the J end lost 2 bases, and 6 bases lay between the germline ends. Germline-derived CDR1 and CDR2 are SQVTM and ANQGSEA. This CDR3 is built from 11 residues. CDR3 in amino acids: CSVTAQETQYF. The DNA of the CDR3 is TGCAGCGTTACGGCTCAAGAGACCCAGTACTTC.

In this sample, this clonotype turned up a few times. The chain has TRBV30 and TRBJ1-1; TRBD1 might be the D (5 bases). This CDR3 spans 13 amino acids. CDR1 and CDR2 from the germline V gene are GTSNPN and SVGIG (reference sequence). The ends were cut back, 8 bases at V and 0 bases at J, with 13 bases in the middle. CDR3 in amino acids: CAHRDGLNTEAFF. The CDR3 DNA sequence: TGTGCCCATCGGGACGGTTTGAACACTGAAGCTTTCTTT. Looking up the rest from reference TRBV30 and TRBJ1-1 gives the full variable domain: SQTIHQWPATLVQPVGSPLSLECTVEGTSNPNLYWYRQAAGRGLQLLFYSVGIGQISSEVPQNLSASRPQDRQFILSSKKLLLSDSGFYLCAHRDGLNTEAFFGQGTRLTVV.

There are many counts of this clonotype. The CDR3 region is CASSLRKRAYEQYF. The CDR3 nucleotides are TGTGCCAGCAGTTTGAGGAAGCGGGCCTACGAGCAGTACTTC. V gene TRBV28 combines with J gene TRBJ2-7; possible D gene TRBD2, 6 bases. Looked up from germline, CDR1 is MDHEN and CDR2 is SYDVKM. The ends were cut back, 3 bases at V and 2 bases at J, with 11 bases in the middle. The CDR3 covers 14 residues.

On this clonotype: This sequence may be a read error, since a much larger clone differs from it by one base. Since no conserved phenylalanine or tryptophan closes the CDR3, a read error is the likely cause. The rearrangement joins TRBV2 to TRBJ2-3; no clear D. The CDR3 runs to 14 residues. Germline V gene data show CDR1 as SNHLY and CDR2 as FYNNEI. V dropped 4 bases and J dropped 0 bases, with 8 bases sitting between them. CDR3 residues: CASSGGRSTDTQYV. The CDR3 DNA follows: TGTGCCAGCAGTGGTGGCAGGAGCACAGATACGCAGTATGTT.

The chain uses TRBV28 and TRBJ2-1; 8 bases map to TRBD2. V shed 1 base, J shed 5 bases, and the junction held 13 bases outside the gene matches. The CDR3 runs 18 residues. Germline V CDR1 and CDR2: MDHEN, SYDVKM. CDR3 residues: CASSLLGLAGSYNNEQFF. The DNA for the CDR3 is TGTGCCAGCAGTTTATTAGGCCTAGCGGGTTCTTATAACAATGAGCAGTTCTTC.

This clonotype was seen once. The chain has TRBV20-1 and TRBJ1-2, with D uncertain. The CDR3 spans 13 residues. Trimming took off 6 bases at V and 4 bases at J, with 15 bases between the two ends. CDR1 DFQATT and CDR2 SNEGSKA come from the germline V gene (reference sequence). This chain's CDR3 is CSATSRVLYGYTF. The CDR3 coding sequence is TGCAGTGCGACGAGTAGGGTTCTCTATGGCTACACCTTC.

This clonotype was seen only a few times. This chain joins TRBV28 and TRBJ1-4; D is possibly TRBD1 (5 bases). The CDR3 spans 16 residues. The germline V gene encodes CDR1 MDHEN and CDR2 SYDVKM. Trimming removed 6 bases from V and 3 bases from J, with 17 bases in between. The CDR3 coding sequence is TGTGCCAGCAGCCTAGGGAGGGGTTGGGCTAATGAAAAACTGTTTTTT. Amino acid sequence: CASSLGRGWANEKLFF.

With regard to this clonotype: Possible read error: a much larger clone is one base away. The chain joins TRBV11-2 to TRBJ2-1; the match to TRBD1 covers 7 bases. The CDR3 totals 15 residues. Germline assignment: CDR1 SGHAT and CDR2 FQNNGV. Trimming at V came to 0 bases and at J to 8 bases, leaving 7 bases not matched to a gene. The CDR3 DNA reads as TGTGCCAGCAGCTTAGATAGAGTAGGGGGCGATGAGCAGTTCTTC. Translation gives CASSLDRVGGDEQFF.

This clonotype was observed at least ten times. The CDR3 nucleotides read TGTGCCAGCAGTTTTTGGCGTGGGGGGCGAGGCGGGTACGAGCAGTACTTC. Translation gives CASSFWRGGRGGYEQYF. V is TRBV28 and J is TRBJ2-7; the D call may be TRBD1 or TRBD2 (6 bases each). Trimming stripped 3 bases from V and 4 bases from J, with 22 bases between. CDR1 MDHEN and CDR2 SYDVKM come from the germline V gene. This CDR3 spans 17 amino acids.

This clonotype was counted ten times or more. The chain couples TRBV28 to TRBJ1-1, with TRBD1 matching 8 bases. The CDR3 is 16 amino acids. The trim removed 6 bases at V and 2 bases at J, leaving 11 bases unmatched. Germline CDR1 and CDR2: MDHEN and SYDVKM. The CDR3 bases are TGTGCCAGCAGAGAACAGGGGGGTAGAAAAAACACTGAAGCTTTCTTT. It specifies CASREQGGRKNTEAFF.

V is TRBV5-4 and J is TRBJ2-3; 7 bases are shared with TRBD2. The CDR3 covers 14 residues. With V trimmed by 1 base and J by 5 bases, 4 bases remained unmatched. Germline loops: CDR1 SGHNT, CDR2 YYREEE (reference sequence). As DNA, the CDR3 is TGTGCCAGCAGCTTGACTAGCGTCGGAGATACGCAGTATTTT. Translation: CASSLTSVGDTQYF. The whole variable domain, remainder taken from reference TRBV5-4 and TRBJ2-3, is ETGVTQSPTHLIKTRGQQVTLRCSSQSGHNTVSWYQQALGQGPQFIFQYYREEENGRGNFPPRFSGLQFPNYSSELNVNALELDDSALYLCASSLTSVGDTQYFGPGTRLTVL.